This T cell receptor beta chain was recorded in a study of blood T cell repertoires in COVID-19. In the study overall: Some COVID-19 samples were acute and others convalescent; all came from the United States, Italy and Spain.

Using immunoSEQ multiplex PCR, the repertoire was profiled, and TCRdb retains in-frame clones only, with some absent. The repertoire holds about 38,000 clones, approximately 69% seen once, with 8% to 11% in the top ten. The ends were cut back, 7 bases at V and 0 bases at J, with 7 bases in the middle. The CDR3 sequence is 13 residues long. The specimen was peripheral blood. The sequence was collected from a man aged 70-80 years with COVID-19, enrolled during active disease. The chain uses TRBV12-3 or TRBV12-4 and TRBJ2-1; D not resolved. This chain's CDR3 is CASTLGSYNEQFF. As DNA, the CDR3 is TGTGCCAGCACCCTCGGCTCCTACAATGAGCAGTTCTTC.